A single sample is the source of the 31 T cell receptor beta chains below, sequenced in a study of T cell repertoires in cytomegalovirus infection. TCRdb re-analysed the reads in MiXCR, keeping a single row per CDR3 protein. The repertoire consists of fewer than 350,000 distinct CDR3 sequences, with over 7.5% occurring once and the leading ten covering approximately 4.7%. Sequencing was done on a sample of PBMCs. The receptors derive from a human donor in good health (CMV status not recorded). Some clones in this sample may be carry-over from other donors' samples.

This chain's CDR3 is CASSPQTPRSSYEQYF. CDR3 coding DNA: TGTGCCAGCAGTCCCCAAACCCCCAGGAGCTCCTACGAGCAGTACTTC. This chain connects TRBV6-2 or TRBV6-3 to TRBJ2-7, with no clear D. The V end lost 5 bases, the J end lost 0 bases, and 17 bases lay between the germline ends. The CDR3 is 16 residues long. Germline CDR1 is MNHEY and CDR2 is SVGEGT.

In its sample, this clonotype was seen many times. The genes are TRBV28 and TRBJ1-2; 8 bases agree with TRBD1. Germline assignment: CDR1 MDHEN and CDR2 SYDVKM. V trimming: 4 bases; J trimming: 6 bases; junction bases outside the gene matches: 10. This CDR3 has 15 residues. CDR3 amino acids: CASSSAGTGIHGYTF. DNA of the CDR3: TGTGCCAGCAGTTCAGCCGGGACAGGTATCCATGGCTACACCTTC.

This clonotype was counted at least ten times. The chain is built from TRBV4-3 and TRBJ1-2; TRBD1 might be the D (5 bases). Trimming removed 2 bases from V and 7 bases from J, with 11 bases in between. Germline values: CDR1 LGHNA, CDR2 YSLEER. This CDR3 has 13 amino acids. CDR3 nucleotide sequence: TGCGCCAGCAGCCAAAGGGACGGAGGTGGCTACACCTTC. Encoded protein: CASSQRDGGGYTF.

The table lists this clonotype with many counts. The V gene is TRBV6-6, the J gene TRBJ1-1, with D unresolved. Germline loops: CDR1 MNHNY, CDR2 SVGAGI (reference sequence). With 7 bases removed from V and 5 bases from J, the gap between germline ends came to 14 bases. The CDR3 runs to 13 residues. Written as DNA, the CDR3 is TGTGCCAGCACCCAGCGTCCCAAGACTGAAGCTTTCTTT. It codes for CASTQRPKTEAFF.

The V call is TRBV28, the J call TRBJ1-2; D gene unclear. This CDR3 is 13 amino acids long. Deletions cut 0 bases from V and 3 bases from J, with 5 bases between. Looked up from germline, CDR1 is MDHEN and CDR2 is SYDVKM. The CDR3 DNA reads TGTGCCAGCAGTTTATGGGAATACTATGGCTACACCTTC. Translating it yields CASSLWEYYGYTF.

V is TRBV6-2 or TRBV6-3 and J is TRBJ2-1, with TRBD2 matching over 12 bases. From germline, CDR1 is MNHEY and CDR2 SVGEGT. The trim removed 5 bases at V and 7 bases at J, leaving 9 bases unmatched. The CDR3 length is 16 residues. DNA for the CDR3: TGTGCCAGCAGTCCACTAGCGGGGGGCGTTAGAAATGAGCAGTTCTTC. This sequence encodes CASSPLAGGVRNEQFF.

The chain carries TRBV12-3 or TRBV12-4 and TRBJ2-7; D remains ambiguous. Trimming removed 1 base at V and 2 bases at J, with 12 bases between. There are 15 residues in the CDR3. The CDR3 here is CASSLDGGSTYEQYF. DNA for the CDR3: TGTGCCAGCAGTTTAGATGGTGGATCCACCTACGAGCAGTACTTC.

The J gene is TRBJ2-3, the V gene TRBV20-1; 15 bases fit TRBD2. The CDR3 extends over 14 amino acids. V gave up 6 bases and J gave up 12 bases; unmatched junction bases: 10. Germline CDR1 is DFQATT and CDR2 is SNEGSKA (reference sequence). DNA of the CDR3: TGCAGTGCCACGCCCGGACTAGCGGGGGGGAGTCAGTATTTT. Translation gives CSATPGLAGGSQYF.

This clonotype was seen repeatedly, ten times or more. The chain has TRBV7-9 and TRBJ1-5; no clear D gene. Per the germline V gene, CDR1 is SEHNR and CDR2 is FQNEAQ (reference sequence). The germline V and J ends were trimmed by 4 bases and 4 bases, with 17 bases remaining between them. This CDR3 region has 16 residues. CDR3 loop: CASSWSLSGSNQPQHF. Written as DNA, the CDR3 is TGTGCCAGCAGCTGGAGCTTGTCGGGGTCGAATCAGCCCCAGCATTTT.

There are many counts of this clonotype. V and J are TRBV7-8 and TRBJ2-7, with D possibly TRBD2 on 5 matching bases. Trimming took 2 bases from V and 3 from J, leaving 14 bases between them. The germline V gene has CDR1 SGHVS and CDR2 FQNEAQ. The CDR3 is 15 residues long. DNA of the CDR3: TGTGCCAGCAGCTTACCCCTCGGGGTGGTCTACGAGCAGTACTTC. Protein sequence: CASSLPLGVVYEQYF.

This clonotype appeared many times. The chain carries TRBV28 and TRBJ2-7, with 10 bases lining up with TRBD2. J was trimmed by 2 bases and V by 7 bases; bases with no gene match: 8. The CDR3 extends over 15 amino acids. The germline CDR1 and CDR2 sequences are MDHEN and SYDVKM. The CDR3 nucleotides read TGTGCCAGCATTTTCCCAGCGGGAGGGCCCTACGAGCAGTACTTC. Protein product: CASIFPAGGPYEQYF.

This clonotype has a count of ten or more. The rearrangement joins TRBV28 to TRBJ1-5; D not certain. The CDR3 is 12 residues long. V lost 2 bases and J 11 bases, leaving 10 bases between the germline ends. CDR1 is MDHEN, CDR2 SYDVKM, per germline. The CDR3 spells CASSLPQLSQHF. The CDR3, as DNA: TGTGCCAGCAGTTTACCCCAATTGTCCCAGCATTTT.

This clonotype was counted between two and nine times. The CDR3 sequence is CASSAGLAPPNTGELFF. CDR3 DNA sequence: TGTGCCAGCAGCGCCGGACTAGCGCCTCCGAACACCGGGGAGCTGTTTTTT. The chain uses TRBV28 and TRBJ2-2; TRBD2 aligns across 9 bases. The V segment lost 6 bases and the J segment 0 bases; nucleotides outside the gene matches: 8. Germline V gene sequence: CDR1 MDHEN, CDR2 SYDVKM. This CDR3 has 17 amino acids.

This chain uses TRBV7-6 with TRBJ2-1; 7 bases map to TRBD2. The CDR3 runs 14 residues. J lost 9 bases, V lost 3 bases, and 8 bases had no gene match. Germline loops: CDR1 SGHVS, CDR2 FNYEAQ. CDR3 residues: CASSLGGSRGEQFF. In DNA form, the CDR3 reads TGTGCCAGCAGCTTGGGCGGGAGTAGAGGTGAGCAGTTCTTC.

This clonotype was recorded a few times. This chain joins TRBV20-1 and TRBJ2-1; 9 bases align to TRBD2. V shed 5 bases, J shed 3 bases, and the junction held 11 bases outside the gene matches. CDR1 and CDR2 from the germline V gene are DFQATT and SNEGSKA (reference sequence). This CDR3 contains 16 residues. This CDR3 is CSAHLGAGGLYNEQFF. The CDR3 DNA follows: TGCAGTGCTCACCTGGGGGCGGGGGGGCTCTACAATGAGCAGTTCTTC.

In its sample, this clonotype was seen a few times. The chain is built from TRBV2 and TRBJ1-1, with a tentative D call TRBD1 (5 bases). The CDR3 loop spans 14 amino acids. Germline assignment: CDR1 SNHLY and CDR2 FYNNEI. V was cut by 6 bases and J by 0 bases, with 11 bases left in between. The CDR3 region has the DNA TGTGCCAGCAGCCTACAGGCGATGAACACTGAAGCTTTCTTT. This gives the protein CASSLQAMNTEAFF.

The CDR3 reads CASSGISGTALLFF. The CDR3 nucleotides read TGTGCCAGCAGTGGAATTTCCGGGACAGCGTTGTTGTTCTTC. The chain couples TRBV6-1 to TRBJ2-1; 7 nucleotides align to TRBD1. This CDR3 is 14 amino acids long. Germline V gives CDR1 MNHNS, CDR2 SASEGT. V shed 4 bases, J shed 15 bases, and the junction held 15 bases outside the gene matches.

This chain joins TRBV7-9 and TRBJ2-1; 12 bases match TRBD2. Losses at the gene ends were 7 bases for V and 4 bases for J; bases not matched to a gene: 5. CDR3 length: 15 amino acids. Germline V gives CDR1 SEHNR, CDR2 FQNEAQ (reference sequence). This CDR3 is CASTRLAGVYNEQFF. In nucleotides, the CDR3 is TGTGCCAGCACACGACTAGCGGGAGTTTACAATGAGCAGTTCTTC.

This clonotype was seen at least ten times. The V gene is TRBV7-2, the J gene TRBJ1-6, with a possible D match to TRBD1 (5 bases). Trimming pared 3 bases from V and 7 bases from J, leaving 13 bases between. Germline V lookup: CDR1 SGHTA, CDR2 FQGNSA. CDR3 length equals 15 residues. CDR3 protein: CASSLEVGGNSPLHF. In nucleotides, the CDR3 is TGTGCCAGCAGCTTGGAAGTTGGGGGGAATTCACCCCTCCACTTT.

CDR3 bases: TGTGCCAGCAGTGAGACTAGCGGAGGGAACGGGGAGCTGTTTTTT. It encodes CASSETSGGNGELFF. V is TRBV2 and J is TRBJ2-2, with TRBD2 matching over 9 bases. Germline trimming cut 3 bases from V and 7 bases from J; bases unmatched to any gene: 6. Germline V gene data show CDR1 as SNHLY and CDR2 as FYNNEI. This CDR3 is built from 15 residues.

This clonotype was counted at least ten times. V is TRBV24-1 and J is TRBJ2-5; 7 positions agree with TRBD2. The CDR3 is 15 amino acids. The ends lost 5 bases at V and 2 bases at J; junction bases unmatched: 7. Germline V gene data show CDR1 as KGHDR and CDR2 as SFDVKD. This chain's CDR3 is CATSGNSGLQETQYF. The CDR3 region has the DNA TGTGCCACCAGTGGAAATAGCGGGCTACAAGAGACCCAGTACTTC.

This clonotype was detected a few times. Here the CDR3 DNA reads TGTGCCAGCAGTCGCCGGGACACACCTCTCTACGAGCAGTACTTC. It translates to CASSRRDTPLYEQYF. This sequence joins TRBV6-8 and TRBJ2-7; the D gene is possibly TRBD1 (6 bases). The CDR3 length is 15 residues. Germline CDR1 and CDR2: MNHGY and SAAAGT. The germline V and J ends were trimmed by 5 bases and 3 bases, with 17 bases remaining between them.

This clonotype was counted many times. V gene TRBV7-6 combines with J gene TRBJ2-7, with TRBD2 matching over 10 bases. Trimming removed 8 bases from V and 0 bases from J; junction bases left unmatched: 7. CDR3 length: 15 residues. Germline V gene sequence: CDR1 SGHVS, CDR2 FNYEAQ. The CDR3 protein is CASAPASGSSYEQYF. The CDR3 DNA is TGTGCCAGCGCCCCCGCTAGCGGGAGCTCCTACGAGCAGTACTTC.

This clonotype showed up many times. The CDR3 DNA sequence: TGTGCTAGTGGTTTGGTCCAAACGGGACAGGCGAACACCGGGGAGCTGTTTTTT. It encodes CASGLVQTGQANTGELFF. V usage is TRBV12-5 and J usage is TRBJ2-2; 8 nucleotides line up with TRBD1. Germline assignment: CDR1 LGHNT and CDR2 FRNRAP. This CDR3 spans 18 amino acids. The V and J ends lost 0 bases and 0 bases, in that order; junction bases with no gene match: 6.

The table lists this clonotype with many counts. The rearrangement uses TRBV7-2 and TRBJ1-1; a possible D gene is TRBD1 (6 bases). The germline V and J ends were trimmed by 3 bases and 4 bases, with 12 bases remaining between them. The germline CDR1 and CDR2 sequences are SGHTA and FQGNSA. CDR3 length: 14 residues. CDR3 coding DNA: TGTGCCAGCAGCTTTACAGGGCCTGCCACTGAAGCTTTCTTT. The encoded protein is CASSFTGPATEAFF.

Only a few counts were recorded for this clonotype. The rearrangement uses TRBV20-1 and TRBJ1-5, with D possibly matching TRBD1 (5 bases). With 2 bases removed from V and 2 bases from J, the gap between germline ends came to 10 bases. The CDR3 extends over 14 amino acids. Per the germline V gene, CDR1 is DFQATT and CDR2 is SNEGSKA (reference sequence). The CDR3 DNA reads as TGCAGTGCTAGAAAACGGGACGGCAATCAGCCCCAGCATTTT. It codes for CSARKRDGNQPQHF.

This clonotype occurred many times. The chain has TRBV15 and TRBJ2-7, with a possible D match to TRBD1 (6 bases). CDR1 is LNHNV, CDR2 YYDKDF, per germline (reference sequence). The length of the CDR3 is 15 residues. Between the trimmed V and J ends, which lost 4 bases and 5 bases, there was a span of 18 bases. CDR3 nucleotides: TGTGCCACCAGCAAAGAGCCGCATGGGGGCAACGAGCAGTACTTC. Translated: CATSKEPHGGNEQYF.

This clonotype has at least ten counts. The chain has TRBV7-2 and TRBJ2-7; a weak D match, TRBD2 (5 bases). The CDR3 totals 14 residues. The germline V and J ends were trimmed by 0 bases and 5 bases, with 11 bases remaining between them. The germline gives CDR1 SGHTA, CDR2 FQGNSA. This chain's CDR3 is CASSLARDVHEQYF. The DNA for the CDR3 is TGTGCCAGCAGCTTAGCCCGGGATGTTCACGAGCAGTACTTC.

This clonotype was seen a few times. V gene TRBV12-5 combines with J gene TRBJ2-3; TRBD2 matches at 7 bases. The CDR3 contains 15 residues. V was pared by 5 bases and J by 0 bases, with 5 bases of the junction left unmatched. Germline loops: CDR1 LGHNT, CDR2 FRNRAP. The CDR3 DNA reads TGTGCTAGTGGTCCGGAGCGGGGTAGCACAGATACGCAGTATTTT. Translating it yields CASGPERGSTDTQYF.

This clonotype was observed a few times. The rearrangement links TRBV30 to TRBJ1-2; D call uncertain. The CDR3 is 14 amino acids. Trimming removed 0 bases from V and 6 bases from J, with 14 bases in between. Looked up from germline, CDR1 is GTSNPN and CDR2 is SVGIG (reference sequence). The CDR3 here is CAWSVRMGKDGYTF. CDR3 bases: TGTGCCTGGAGTGTACGGATGGGGAAGGATGGCTACACCTTC.

The V gene is TRBV7-9, the J gene TRBJ2-7; D perhaps matches TRBD1 (6 bases). With 6 bases removed from V and 3 bases from J, the gap between germline ends came to 12 bases. The CDR3 has 13 residues. CDR1 SEHNR and CDR2 FQNEAQ come from the germline V gene (reference sequence). DNA of the CDR3: TGTGCCAGCAGAGGACAGTGGGGCTACGAGCAGTACTTC. It is translated as CASRGQWGYEQYF. Drawing the rest from reference TRBV7-9 and TRBJ2-7, the complete variable domain is DTGVSQNPRHKITKRGQNVTFRCDPISEHNRLYWYRQTLGQGPEFLTYFQNEAQLEKSRLLSDRFSAERPKGSFSTLEIQRTEQGDSAMYLCASRGQWGYEQYFGPGTRLTVT.